The T cell receptor beta chain under discussion was sequenced for a study of T cells in Graves' hyperthyroidism and ophthalmopathy. The investigators amplified TCR beta CDR3 regions from RNA transcripts. The HTBI set primed first-round TCR CDR3 RT-PCR. Each CDR3 protein is one row after TCRdb ran MiXCR on the multiplex PCR reads. The sample contains a few hundred thousand distinct CDR3 sequences, more than 15% of which appear only once. In this sample, this clonotype turned up many times. The source material was blood. The receptor's source is a woman younger than 30 with Graves' hyperthyroidism that later progressed to Graves' ophthalmopathy.

The CDR3 here is CASSSLKGRGTPHEQFF. The CDR3 region has the DNA TGTGCCAGCAGCTCCCTTAAAGGTCGCGGGACGCCCCATGAGCAGTTCTTC. The chain combines TRBV11-2 with TRBJ2-1; D is possibly TRBD2 (6 bases). Germline V gene lookup returns CDR1 SGHAT and CDR2 FQNNGV. CDR3 length equals 17 residues. Trimming left V 4 bases short and J 8 bases short, with 24 bases between.